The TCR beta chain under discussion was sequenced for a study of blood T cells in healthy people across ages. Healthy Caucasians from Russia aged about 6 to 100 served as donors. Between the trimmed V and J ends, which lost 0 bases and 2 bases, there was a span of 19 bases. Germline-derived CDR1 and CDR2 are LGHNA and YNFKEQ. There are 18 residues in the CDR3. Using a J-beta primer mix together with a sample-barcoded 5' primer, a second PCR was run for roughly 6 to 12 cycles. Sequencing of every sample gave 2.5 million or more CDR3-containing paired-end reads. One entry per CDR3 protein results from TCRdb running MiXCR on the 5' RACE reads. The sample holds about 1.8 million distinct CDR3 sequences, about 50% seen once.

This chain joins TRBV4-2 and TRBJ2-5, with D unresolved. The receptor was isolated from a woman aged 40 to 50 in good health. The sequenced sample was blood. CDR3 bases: TGTGCCAGCAGCCAAGATCTCATTGGTGACTCTACACAAGAGACCCAGTACTTC. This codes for CASSQDLIGDSTQETQYF.